This T cell receptor beta chain was recovered during a study of blood T cell repertoires in COVID-19. Overall study: The cDNA or gDNA used as material had been derived from T cells, B-cell-depleted T cells, or PBMCs.

Original methodology: Amplification of reference gene primers was used by the study to estimate nucleated cell counts. Sequencing was performed with immunoSEQ multiplex PCR; in TCRdb, only in-frame clones are kept and a portion is missing. V, J and clone size are taken as reported in that table, and D and trimming were inferred from the DNA itself. The table shows over 400,000 clones, with about nine tenths occurring only once. The CDR3 contains 12 residues. V lost 5 bases and J lost 7, with 11 bases in between. Germline CDR1 reads SGHVS; CDR2 reads FQNEAQ. V usage is TRBV7-8 and J usage is TRBJ1-1; no reliable D call. Sequences were obtained from peripheral blood. The sequence was obtained from a woman aged 25 to 39 with active or convalescent COVID-19. In DNA form, the CDR3 reads TGTGCCAGCAGCCAATCTCCCCGTGAAGCTTTCTTT. The encoded protein is CASSQSPREAFF.